These 21 T cell receptor beta chains were all obtained from the same sample, sequenced in a study of shared clonotypes between healthy human individuals (dated by TCRdb to about 2020). The method behind the library was the immunoSEQ multiplex PCR assay. The immuneACCESS repertoire file appears here via TCRdb, limited to in-frame rearrangements. These files lack a portion of the clones; in checked studies, under half of the deficit traces to unresolved V genes, and the cause of the others is not known. This sample gives about 680,000 clones in total; about 74% of them show up just once. Together, the top ten hold approximately 1.6% of the sample. The specimen was memory CD4+ T cells sorted from blood. The label giving this sample's cell subset or site can be read as: CD45RA-negative fraction. The source is a woman under 40 in good health.

The chain has TRBV25-1 and TRBJ2-1; the match to TRBD2 covers 8 bases. CDR3 length: 15 residues. CDR1 and CDR2 (germline): MGHDK, SYGVNS. V was clipped by 2 bases and J by 8 bases; unmatched bases: 8. CDR3 amino acids: CASSEKSGSRHEQFF. In DNA, the CDR3 is TGTGCCAGCAGTGAAAAGAGCGGGAGTCGTCATGAGCAGTTCTTC.

This clone appeared a single time. The rearrangement uses TRBV19 and TRBJ1-2; D perhaps matches TRBD1 (5 bases). Germline assignment: CDR1 LNHDA and CDR2 SQIVND (reference sequence). The CDR3 runs 14 residues. V lost 1 base, J lost 8 bases, and 14 bases lay in between. The CDR3 bases are TGTGCCAGTAGTATAGTGGGGGAAATTCGCGGCTACACCTTC. Its translation: CASSIVGEIRGYTF.

J is TRBJ1-4 and V is TRBV28; no definite D call. This CDR3 has 13 amino acids. V lost 2 bases and J 7 bases, leaving 8 bases between the germline ends. The germline V gene has CDR1 MDHEN and CDR2 SYDVKM. Here the CDR3 DNA reads TGTGCCAGCAGTTTAGAGCCAAGTGAAAAACTGTTTTTT. It encodes CASSLEPSEKLFF.

The chain combines TRBV7-6 with TRBJ1-3, with 11 positions matching TRBD1. J gave up 4 bases and V 5 bases, and 4 bases lay outside the gene matches. Germline V gives CDR1 SGHVS, CDR2 FNYEAQ. This CDR3 has 15 residues. The CDR3, as DNA: TGTGCCAGCAGCAGGACAGGGGGCATGGGAAACACCATATATTTT. It yields the protein CASSRTGGMGNTIYF.

The gene calls are TRBV28 and TRBJ1-1, with TRBD1 matching over 8 bases. The germline V gene has CDR1 MDHEN and CDR2 SYDVKM. The J segment lost 5 bases and the V segment lost 8 bases, leaving 10 bases of the junction unmatched. The CDR3 has 14 residues. The CDR3 loop reads CASAFRGRGTEAFF. CDR3 sequence (DNA): TGTGCCAGCGCCTTCAGGGGGCGGGGGACTGAAGCTTTCTTT.

The chain has TRBV27 and TRBJ1-4, with TRBD1 as a possible D gene (6 bases). The V end lost 5 bases, the J end lost 2 bases, and 9 bases lay between the germline ends. From germline, CDR1 is MNHEY and CDR2 SMNVEV (reference sequence). The CDR3 is 14 amino acids. The CDR3 loop is CASSKGGTNEKLFF. The CDR3 coding sequence is TGTGCCAGCAGTAAGGGGGGGACTAATGAAAAACTGTTTTTT.

The chain couples TRBV4-2 to TRBJ2-1; 12 bases map to TRBD2. The V gene's germline CDR1 is LGHNA and CDR2 YNFKEQ. With 5 bases clipped from V and 0 bases from J, the junction kept 11 bases outside the gene matches. The CDR3 is 19 residues long. CDR3 protein: CASSYSGTSGFSSYNEQFF. CDR3 DNA: TGTGCCAGCAGCTACTCCGGGACTAGCGGGTTTAGCTCCTACAATGAGCAGTTCTTC.

This clone has only one observation. The chain carries TRBV9 and TRBJ1-5; perhaps TRBD1 as D (5 bases). The V gene's germline CDR1 is SGDLS and CDR2 YYNGEE. This CDR3 spans 15 amino acids. Between the trimmed V and J ends, which lost 2 bases and 4 bases, there was a span of 13 bases. This CDR3 reads CASSVSGTGNQPQHF. DNA for the CDR3: TGTGCCAGCAGCGTCTCCGGGACTGGAAATCAGCCCCAGCATTTT.

This chain joins TRBV30 and TRBJ1-2; maybe TRBD1 (6 bases). Trimming removed 3 bases at V and 1 base at J, with 15 bases between. The CDR3 covers 15 residues. In germline, CDR1 is GTSNPN, CDR2 SVGIG (reference sequence). CDR3: CAWRGADSLNYGYTF. The CDR3 region has the DNA TGTGCCTGGAGGGGGGCGGATTCTCTTAACTATGGCTACACCTTC.

The chain uses TRBV19 and TRBJ1-2, with 8 bases that match TRBD1. V trimming: 7 bases; J trimming: 1 base; junction bases outside the gene matches: 8. The CDR3 extends over 15 amino acids. The germline V gene encodes CDR1 LNHDA and CDR2 SQIVND (reference sequence). The chain's CDR3 is CASKSRTGFNYGYTF. The CDR3 DNA reads as TGTGCCAGTAAAAGCAGGACAGGGTTTAACTATGGCTACACCTTC.

The CDR3 nucleotides are TGTGCCAGCTCAGTCACCACTGGAGACAGCAACTATGGCTACACCTTC. Amino acid sequence: CASSVTTGDSNYGYTF. The genes are TRBV18 and TRBJ1-2; D is possibly TRBD1 (5 bases). Germline V gene lookup returns CDR1 KGHSH and CDR2 LQKENI. This CDR3 comprises 16 residues. Trimming took off 5 bases at V and 2 bases at J, with 18 bases between the two ends.

On this clone itself: A far more abundant clone sits one base away, making this likely a read error. This specimen includes other DNA sequences encoding the same CDR3. The V gene is TRBV5-1, the J gene TRBJ2-3, with 8 bases aligning to TRBD2. Germline loops: CDR1 SGHRS, CDR2 YFSETQ. CDR3 length: 14 residues. Trimming at V came to 0 bases and at J to 6 bases, leaving 3 bases not matched to a gene. This CDR3 reads CASSLASGSDTQYF. CDR3 nucleotides: TGCGCCAGCAGCTTGGCCAGCGGGAGTGATACGCAGTATTTT.

This clone came up a few times. J is TRBJ1-2 and V is TRBV6-5, with D possibly being TRBD1 (6 bases). This CDR3 comprises 14 residues. Trimming removed 1 base at V and 2 bases at J, with 8 bases between. Germline CDR1 MNHEY, CDR2 SVGAGI. This CDR3 is CASSYFGTNYGYTF. The CDR3 DNA reads as TGTGCCAGCAGTTACTTCGGGACAAACTATGGCTACACCTTC.

This clone was seen more than once but under ten times. The chain couples TRBV19 to TRBJ2-1, with D maybe TRBD2 (6 bases). CDR1 is LNHDA and CDR2 is SQIVND in the germline V gene (reference sequence). V shed 7 bases and J shed 4 bases, with 14 bases lying between them. This CDR3 has 14 residues. As DNA, the CDR3 is TGTGCCAGTACCTTGTGGGCGGGATACAATGAGCAGTTCTTC. Amino acids: CASTLWAGYNEQFF.

The chain recombines TRBV5-4 with TRBJ2-7; 10 bases map to TRBD1. With 4 bases clipped from V and 0 bases from J, the junction kept 7 bases outside the gene matches. CDR3 length equals 16 residues. Germline lookup yields CDR1 SGHNT and CDR2 YYREEE (reference sequence). The CDR3 DNA reads TGTGCCAGCAGCCCAGTAGGGGACAGGGGCTCCTACGAGCAGTACTTC. Protein product: CASSPVGDRGSYEQYF.

This sequence joins TRBV10-3 and TRBJ2-5; the D gene is possibly TRBD1 (6 bases). V lost 7 bases, J lost 2 bases, and 17 bases lay in between. This CDR3 region has 15 residues. The germline gives CDR1 ENHRY, CDR2 SYGVKD. This CDR3 reads CAIKLTGGGQETQYF. In nucleotides, the CDR3 is TGTGCCATCAAACTGACAGGTGGGGGTCAAGAGACCCAGTACTTC.

The V gene is TRBV28, the J gene TRBJ1-1; 8 positions match TRBD1. The V segment lost 6 bases and the J segment 6 bases; nucleotides outside the gene matches: 9. This CDR3 is 14 amino acids long. Germline-derived CDR1 and CDR2 are MDHEN and SYDVKM. This CDR3 is CASRIQGAIAEAFF. DNA of the CDR3: TGTGCCAGCAGGATCCAGGGGGCGATCGCTGAAGCTTTCTTT.

This clone was seen only once. This chain connects TRBV27 to TRBJ2-7; unclear D gene. The CDR3 runs to 14 residues. V shed 3 bases and J shed 0 bases, with 9 bases lying between them. Germline V CDR1 and CDR2: MNHEY, SMNVEV (reference sequence). Here the CDR3 reads CASSFNPRSYEQYF. In DNA, the CDR3 is TGTGCCAGCAGTTTCAACCCCCGCTCCTACGAGCAGTACTTC.

The gene calls are TRBV21-1 and TRBJ1-1. TRBV21-1 constitutes a pseudogene. The CDR3 length is 14 residues. The CDR3 DNA is TGTGCCAGCAGCACCAGGGAGGAAAGGACTGAAGCTTTCTTT. As protein: CASSTREERTEAFF.

This chain uses TRBV6-5 with TRBJ2-5, with D possibly TRBD1 on 5 matching bases. The germline gives CDR1 MNHEY, CDR2 SVGAGI. Between the trimmed V and J ends, which lost 7 bases and 7 bases, there was a span of 13 bases. The CDR3 is made up of 12 amino acids. The CDR3 sequence: CASTTPRGTQYF. CDR3 in DNA: TGTGCCAGCACCACCCCAAGGGGGACCCAGTACTTC.

The chain links TRBV5-1 to TRBJ2-7, with a possible D match to TRBD1 (6 bases). The CDR3 length is 12 residues. The V gene lost 4 bases and the J gene lost 7 bases, with 12 bases spanning the gap. Germline CDR1 and CDR2: SGHRS and YFSETQ. CDR3 loop: CASSRTGPEQYF. As DNA, the CDR3 is TGCGCCAGCAGCCGAACAGGGCCGGAGCAGTACTTC.